This TCR beta chain was documented in a study of blood T cell repertoires in COVID-19. The wider study: Sample material is recorded as cDNA or gDNA derived from T cells, B-cell-depleted T cells, or PBMCs.

The germline gives CDR1 MDHEN, CDR2 SYDVKM. The CDR3 length is 11 residues. V was clipped by 6 bases and J by 1 base, with 3 bases between them. Authors' data handling: The assay estimated nucleated cells by amplifying reference gene primers. Some clones are missing from TCRdb's copy, which holds only in-frame ones; the method was immunoSEQ multiplex PCR. The V and J calls and the clone size are those of that table, but D and trimming were determined from the DNA. The sample lists 150,000 or so clones, roughly four fifths occurring once. The chain uses TRBV28 and TRBJ1-1; D ambiguous. The sequencing sample was made of peripheral blood. The receptor comes from a woman in her sixties with acute or convalescent COVID-19. CDR3 amino acids: CASSWNTEAFF. CDR3 sequence (DNA): TGTGCCAGCAGCTGGAACACTGAAGCTTTCTTT.